Below, 10 T cell receptor beta chains from the same sample are listed, as sequenced in a study of blood T cell repertoires in COVID-19. Assay used: immunoSEQ multiplex PCR; TCRdb lists only in-frame clones, some missing. The sample includes 150,000 to 200,000 clones, roughly nine tenths of them seen just once. Sequenced material: PBMCs or T cells enriched from blood (not recorded which). These receptors originate from a woman aged 35 to 49 with acute COVID-19.

As concerns this clone: The identical CDR3 is also encoded by other nucleotide sequences in the sample. This chain uses TRBV7-8 with TRBJ2-7; 7 bases are a match to TRBD2. The CDR3 runs to 14 residues. J lost 1 base, V lost 3 bases, and 3 bases had no gene match. Germline V CDR1 and CDR2: SGHVS, FQNEAQ. CDR3 nucleotides: TGTGCCAGCAGCTTGGGCGGGGGATCCTACGAGCAGTACTTC. It yields the protein CASSLGGGSYEQYF.

The chain combines TRBV6-5 with TRBJ1-1; no definite D call. The CDR3 runs 13 residues. The V end was cut by 6 bases, the J end by 1 base, with 9 bases between. The germline gives CDR1 MNHEY, CDR2 SVGAGI. In nucleotides, the CDR3 is TGTGCCAGCAGGATACAGTCGAACACTGAAGCTTTCTTT. This gives the protein CASRIQSNTEAFF.

The CDR3 coding sequence is TGTGCCACCAGCAGAGACAAAGAGACCCAGTACTTC. Translated: CATSRDKETQYF. The rearrangement links TRBV15 to TRBJ2-5, with D hard to call. The V end was cut by 0 bases, the J end by 3 bases, with 2 bases between. The CDR3 has 12 amino acids. Germline V lookup: CDR1 LNHNV, CDR2 YYDKDF (reference sequence).

This chain uses TRBV7-2 with TRBJ2-3; D is perhaps TRBD1 (6 bases). V lost 5 bases and J 0 bases, leaving 18 bases between the germline ends. The CDR3 loop spans 17 amino acids. The germline CDR1 and CDR2 sequences are SGHTA and FQGNSA. The CDR3 sequence is CASSTISRGGSTDTQYF. CDR3 nucleotides: TGTGCCAGCAGCACCATCTCCAGAGGGGGTAGCACAGATACGCAGTATTTT. Full variable domain (missing parts from reference TRBV7-2 and TRBJ2-3): GAGVSQSPSNKVTEKGKDVELRCDPISGHTALYWYRQSLGQGLEFLIYFQGNSAPDKSGLPSDRFSAERTGGSVSTLTIQRTQQEDSAVYLCASSTISRGGSTDTQYFGPGTRLTVL.

This chain uses TRBV5-1 with TRBJ2-7; 16 nucleotides line up with TRBD2. V gave up 3 bases and J gave up 5 bases; unmatched junction bases: 5. In germline, CDR1 is SGHRS, CDR2 YFSETQ. The CDR3 totals 16 residues. The CDR3 reads CASSYGTSGRAHEQYF. The CDR3 DNA sequence: TGCGCCAGCAGCTACGGGACTAGCGGGAGGGCTCACGAGCAGTACTTC.

This clone appeared once. The chain is built from TRBV6-6 and TRBJ1-1; perhaps TRBD1 as D (6 bases). This CDR3 spans 18 amino acids. V was cut by 5 bases and J by 3 bases, with 25 bases left in between. Germline V gene sequence: CDR1 MNHNY, CDR2 SVGAGI (reference sequence). The CDR3 here is CASSREVGDILDYTEAFF. The CDR3 DNA sequence: TGTGCCAGCAGTCGCGAAGTGGGGGACATATTAGATTACACTGAAGCTTTCTTT.

This chain joins TRBV19 and TRBJ2-1; possibly TRBD2 for D (7 bases). Trimming removed 6 bases from V and 0 bases from J, with 15 bases in between. Germline V gives CDR1 LNHDA, CDR2 SQIVND (reference sequence). This CDR3 spans 16 amino acids. As DNA, the CDR3 is TGTGCCAGTAGCAACCGGGGGGCGAGCTCCTACAATGAGCAGTTCTTC. Encoded protein: CASSNRGASSYNEQFF.

CDR3 sequence reads: CASSPQEDTQYF. The DNA of the CDR3 is TGTGCCAGCAGTCCGCAGGAAGATACGCAGTATTTT. J is TRBJ2-3 and V is TRBV28; the D is unclear. The CDR3 runs 12 residues. V was cut by 5 bases and J by 5 bases, with 8 bases left in between. Germline CDR1 MDHEN, CDR2 SYDVKM.

The chain couples TRBV4-2 to TRBJ1-1, with a possible D match to TRBD1 (6 bases). Trimming stripped 4 bases from V and 1 base from J, with 19 bases between. This CDR3 comprises 17 residues. CDR1 and CDR2 from the germline V gene are LGHNA and YNFKEQ. CDR3 loop: CASSRFGLGAKNTEAFF. Here the CDR3 DNA reads TGTGCCAGCAGCCGCTTTGGGCTGGGGGCGAAGAACACTGAAGCTTTCTTT.

This clone was recorded only once. At one end the junction does not follow the germline gene, possibly because of a read error. The chain has TRBV7-8 and TRBJ1-6, with 9 bases identical to TRBD1. CDR1 and CDR2 (germline): SGHVS, FQNEAQ. The CDR3 totals 15 residues. CDR3: CASSLAGTGNSPLHF. The CDR3 bases are TGTGCCAGCAGCCTAGCCGGGACAGGGAATTCACCCCTCCACTTT.